This is a list of T cell receptor beta chains from one sample in a study of CDR3 diversity in severe acne. Via MiXCR, TCRdb re-called the PCR reads, giving one row per CDR3 protein. The table records approximately 79,000 distinct CDR3 sequences, over 45% of them present only once. Sequences were obtained from blood. These receptors were collected from a male donor in good health, serving as a control. CDR3s include the opening cysteine and the closing phenylalanine or tryptophan. D genes are given only for firm matches. A clone size is listed for some rows: how often the clone was seen (once, few, many), or a class if it is expanded.

j_call	v_call	d_call	clone_size	cdr3_aa	cdr3_nt
TRBJ2-7	TRBV20-1	-	many	CSAAASVRGSYEQYF	TGCAGTGCTGCCGCCTCCGTCCGAGGTAGTTACGAGCAGTACTTC
TRBJ2-1	TRBV9	TRBD2	-	CASSQSGGAQTYNEQFF	TGTGCCAGCAGCCAATCGGGAGGGGCGCAAACCTACAATGAGCAGTTCTTC
TRBJ2-7	TRBV20-1	-	few	CSAKTSLSYEQYF	TGCAGTGCTAAAACTAGCCTATCCTACGAGCAGTACTTC
TRBJ2-5	TRBV20-1	-	-	CSARASSLREQETQYF	TGCAGTGCTAGAGCCAGCAGCTTGAGGGAGCAAGAGACCCAGTACTTC
TRBJ1-2	TRBV15	-	medium-sized	CATSRAVDSHGYTF	TGTGCCACCAGCAGAGCGGTGGATTCGCATGGCTACACCTTC
TRBJ2-1	TRBV11-2	-	-	CASSFQGYEQFF	TGTGCCAGCAGCTTTCAGGGGTATGAGCAGTTCTTC
TRBJ2-7	TRBV20-1	-	once	CSAFRDSRSYEQYF	TGCAGTGCCTTTCGGGACTCCCGCTCCTACGAGCAGTACTTC
TRBJ1-1	TRBV5-6	-	many	CASSPLVWGANTEAFF	TGTGCCAGCAGTCCCCTTGTATGGGGGGCGAACACTGAAGCTTTCTTT
TRBJ1-2	TRBV5-1	TRBD1	-	CASSPGQGARTDGYTF	TGCGCCAGCAGCCCGGGACAGGGGGCGCGAACGGATGGCTACACCTTC
TRBJ1-1	TRBV5-1	TRBD1	-	CASSTRQGGNTEAFF	TGCGCCAGCAGCACCAGACAGGGGGGCAACACTGAAGCTTTCTTT
TRBJ1-1	TRBV6-1	-	once	CASGRVGTEAFF	TGTGCCAGTGGCAGGGTGGGCACTGAAGCTTTCTTT
TRBJ1-1	TRBV5-8	-	many	CASSVRNTEAFF	TGTGCCAGCAGCGTCAGGAACACTGAAGCTTTCTTT
TRBJ2-7	TRBV10-3	-	-	CAAGGGPTIDEQYF	TGTGCCGCCGGCGGCGGGCCGACTATCGACGAGCAGTACTTC
TRBJ2-5	TRBV5-1	-	-	CASSTTPETQYF	TGCGCCAGCAGCACGACTCCAGAGACCCAGTACTTC
TRBJ2-7	TRBV20-1	TRBD1	-	CSARAETGTDYEQYF	TGCAGTGCTAGAGCTGAAACCGGGACAGACTACGAGCAGTACTTC
TRBJ2-5	TRBV6-5	TRBD1	-	CASSYSPTGGETQYF	TGTGCCAGCAGTTACTCGCCGACAGGGGGGGAGACCCAGTACTTC
TRBJ2-1	TRBV9	-	many	CASSAVPSSYSEQFF	TGTGCCAGCAGTGCGGTCCCAAGCTCCTACAGTGAGCAGTTCTTC
TRBJ1-5	TRBV6-5	-	-	CASSYLGGSNQPQHF	TGTGCCAGCAGTTACCTCGGGGGTAGCAATCAGCCCCAGCATTTT
TRBJ1-5	TRBV25-1	-	few	CASSLRGAQPQHF	TGTGCCAGCAGTTTGAGGGGGGCTCAGCCCCAGCATTTT
TRBJ1-1	TRBV6-1	TRBD1	-	CASSWGQLEAFF	TGTGCCAGCAGTTGGGGACAGCTTGAAGCTTTCTTT
TRBJ2-3	TRBV19	-	-	CACSTRGSTDTQYF	TGTGCCTGTAGTACCAGAGGAAGCACAGATACGCAGTATTTT
TRBJ2-7	TRBV20-1	-	few	CSAREGDGRTYEQYF	TGCAGTGCTAGAGAAGGAGACGGAAGAACCTACGAGCAGTACTTC
TRBJ1-1	TRBV20-1	TRBD1	-	CSATRQGEAFF	TGCAGTGCTACCCGACAGGGCGAAGCTTTCTTT
TRBJ2-7	TRBV7-9	-	-	CASSFRGQTGEQYF	TGTGCCAGCAGCTTCCGGGGGCAGACCGGTGAGCAGTACTTC